This TCR beta chain was retrieved from a study of shared clonotypes between healthy human individuals. Method: immunoSEQ multiplex PCR; TCRdb's copy keeps in-frame clones and lacks some. The table records about 1 million clones, about 77% of them present only once. Whole-study findings and limits: Sharing across four donors was seen in around 5% of naive CD4 clonotypes.

Points on this clone: Its antigen remains unidentified.

Germline values: CDR1 LNHNV, CDR2 YYDKDF (reference sequence). With 2 bases clipped from V and 8 bases from J, the junction kept 8 bases outside the gene matches. The CDR3 spans 16 residues. The sequenced sample consisted of memory CD4+ T cells sorted from blood. As for subset: CD45RA-negative fraction. This clonotype was obtained from a man younger than 35 in good health. This chain connects TRBV15 to TRBJ2-1; 11 bases align to TRBD2. This chain's CDR3 is CATSRNVAGGLDEQFF. DNA of the CDR3: TGTGCCACCAGCAGAAATGTAGCGGGAGGGTTGGATGAGCAGTTCTTC.